This T cell receptor (beta chain) was captured in a study of breast tumors, draining lymph nodes, adjacent tissues (dated by TCRdb to the mid-2010s). Notes on the research overall: In breast cancer patients, the study compared the TCR beta repertoires of tumor, adjacent nontumor tissue and axillary lymph nodes. The study was designed to assess the relationships and possible T-cell exchange between tumor, surrounding tissue and draining lymph node repertoires in human breast cancer.

What the study reported, not specific to this receptor: Tumor T-cell repertoires showed less diversity than lymph node repertoires and more diversity than nontumor tissue repertoires, and tumor T-cell repertoires showed preferential V and J gene usage. The conclusion that tumor T cells originate in lymph nodes was framed as consistent with a hypothesis rather than directly demonstrated. The similarity between tumor and nontumor tissue repertoires was significantly greater in luminal-like breast cancer than in basal-like breast cancer. The data were considered consistent with the idea that most tumor T cells come from the lymph node and then expand in tumor tissue.

Note on this clonotype: Its antigen is not yet known. Base qualities are not at hand, and no much larger clone is one base apart.

Lymph node samples were obtained from the axillary draining lymph nodes of breast cancer patients. CDR1 DFQATT and CDR2 SNEGSKA are derived from the germline V gene (reference sequence). At the junction V is shortened by 6 bases and J by 10 bases; bases outside the gene matches: 14. The CDR3 spans 13 residues, from the cysteine through the phenylalanine. Only the CDR3 region is kept as DNA, spanning 39 bases read in frame from base 1. Reads for this sample came from an Illumina HiSeq 2000. TCR beta chain libraries were generated through multiplex PCR amplification. The amplified TCR beta chain products were analyzed by high-throughput sequencing. Using fastp at Q25 and MiXCR, TCRdb reprocessed the public reads and kept productive beta chains. Merged by CDR3 protein, the rows form single entries marked with the most common genes and DNA. For this sample there are 70,000 to 85,000 distinct CDR3 sequences; roughly 19% appear just once. 2% to 3% of the sample comes from the top ten.

The sequenced material came from axillary lymph node tissue. Recombination linked TRBV20-1 to TRBJ1-1; a stretch of 7 junction bases matches TRBD1. This TCR was recovered from a female donor with breast cancer. Some clones in this sample may be carry-over from other donors' samples. The CDR3 sequence is CSAPYRGGAGAFF. The bases read TGCAGTGCCCCCTACAGGGGAGGCGCTGGAGCTTTCTTT.